The clone carrying this T cell receptor (beta chain) was seen once. The V end lost 4 bases, the J end lost 0 bases, and 11 bases lay between the germline ends. This CDR3 contains 14 residues. Germline V gene sequence: CDR1 SGHRS, CDR2 YFSETQ. The data stem from a study of OX40 agonist ivuxolimab in advanced cancers. TCRdb keeps only in-frame clones here, not all; method: immunoSEQ multiplex PCR. The top ten clones hold approximately 12% of a sample with tens of thousands of clones, about 91% of them seen once. The TCR was taken from an adult with an advanced solid tumor such as melanoma, head and neck, liver or kidney cancer. This material consisted of CD4+ or CD8+ T cells sorted from blood, taken in a trial of the OX40 agonist ivuxolimab. The chain employs TRBV5-1 and TRBJ2-7, with D perhaps TRBD2 (5 bases). The DNA of the CDR3 is TGCGCCAGCAGCAAGGACTTCAACTCCTACGAGCAGTACTTC. This codes for CASSKDFNSYEQYF.